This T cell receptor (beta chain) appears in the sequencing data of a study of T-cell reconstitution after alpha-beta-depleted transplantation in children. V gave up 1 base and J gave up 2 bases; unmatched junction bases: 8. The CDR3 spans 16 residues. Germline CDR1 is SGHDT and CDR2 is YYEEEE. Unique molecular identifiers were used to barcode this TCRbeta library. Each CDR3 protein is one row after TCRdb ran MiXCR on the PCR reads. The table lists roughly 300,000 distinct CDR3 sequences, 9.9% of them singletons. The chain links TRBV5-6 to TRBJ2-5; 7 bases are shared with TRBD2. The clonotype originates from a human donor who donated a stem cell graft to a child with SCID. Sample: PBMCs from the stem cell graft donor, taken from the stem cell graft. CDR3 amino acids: CASSLSRLAAQETQYF. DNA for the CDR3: TGTGCCAGCAGCTTGTCCCGGCTAGCGGCACAAGAGACCCAGTACTTC.